The rows below give T cell receptor beta chains drawn from one sample of a study of cytomegalovirus exposure and HLA in healthy donors. Here immunoSEQ multiplex PCR was the method, and the copy in TCRdb shows in-frame clones only, minus some. The table includes fewer than 200,000 clones, roughly 83% detected once. Sequenced material: PBMCs. All receptors derive from a man younger than 45 in good health and CMV-seronegative. The CDR3 runs from the conserved cysteine through the conserved F or W. A D gene is named only where the DNA matches it firmly. Only some rows state a clone size, as once, few, many or a class for expanded clones.

d_call: TRBD2; j_call: TRBJ2-2; clone_size: NA; v_call: TRBV5-1; cdr3_aa: CASSWTSGNTGELFF; cdr3_nt: TGCGCCAGCAGCTGGACTAGCGGGAACACCGGGGAGCTGTTTTTT
d_call: NA; j_call: TRBJ2-1; clone_size: few; v_call: TRBV4-1; cdr3_aa: CASSLTSGKYNEQFF; cdr3_nt: TGCGCCAGCAGCCTAACAAGCGGAAAATACAATGAGCAGTTCTTC
d_call: TRBD1; j_call: TRBJ2-1; clone_size: NA; v_call: TRBV29-1; cdr3_aa: CSVLPRDRGIYNEQFF; cdr3_nt: TGCAGCGTCCTCCCCCGGGACAGGGGCATCTACAATGAGCAGTTCTTC
d_call: NA; j_call: TRBJ1-1; clone_size: NA; v_call: TRBV6-4; cdr3_aa: CASSQQGSGTEAFF; cdr3_nt: TGTGCCAGCAGTCAACAGGGTTCGGGCACTGAAGCTTTCTTT
d_call: NA; j_call: TRBJ2-7; clone_size: NA; v_call: TRBV15; cdr3_aa: CATSRDRSDSSYEQYF; cdr3_nt: TGTGCCACCAGCAGAGATCGGTCAGACAGCTCCTACGAGCAGTACTTC
d_call: TRBD2; j_call: TRBJ2-5; clone_size: NA; v_call: TRBV5-5; cdr3_aa: CASSLGGGLAAVLTQYF; cdr3_nt: TGTGCCAGCAGCTTAGGTGGGGGACTAGCGGCCGTTTTAACCCAGTACTTC
d_call: NA; j_call: TRBJ2-7; clone_size: NA; v_call: TRBV27; cdr3_aa: CASSLAGQFYEQYF; cdr3_nt: TGTGCCAGCAGTTTAGCAGGACAGTTCTACGAGCAGTACTTC
d_call: TRBD1; j_call: TRBJ2-5; clone_size: NA; v_call: TRBV2; cdr3_aa: CATQGEETQYF; cdr3_nt: TGTGCCACCCAGGGGGAAGAGACCCAGTACTTC
d_call: TRBD2; j_call: TRBJ2-5; clone_size: once; v_call: TRBV7-2; cdr3_aa: CASSLGLAGVSTQYF; cdr3_nt: TGTGCCAGCAGCTTAGGGCTAGCGGGAGTATCGACCCAGTACTTC
d_call: NA; j_call: TRBJ1-1; clone_size: few; v_call: TRBV29-1; cdr3_aa: CSTGARGFTEAFF; cdr3_nt: TGCAGCACTGGGGCCAGAGGATTCACTGAAGCTTTCTTT
d_call: NA; j_call: TRBJ2-1; clone_size: few; v_call: TRBV9; cdr3_aa: CASSPAVWATPHVNEQFF; cdr3_nt: TGTGCCAGCAGCCCAGCGGTGTGGGCTACCCCCCACGTCAATGAGCAGTTCTTC
d_call: NA; j_call: TRBJ2-5; clone_size: NA; v_call: TRBV2; cdr3_aa: CASRRGFIQETQYF; cdr3_nt: TGTGCCAGCAGGAGAGGGTTTATCCAAGAGACCCAGTACTTC
d_call: NA; j_call: TRBJ1-1; clone_size: NA; v_call: TRBV27; cdr3_aa: CASSIAGLSNTEAFF; cdr3_nt: TGTGCCAGCAGTATCGCGGGACTATCAAACACTGAAGCTTTCTTT
d_call: NA; j_call: TRBJ2-2; clone_size: NA; v_call: TRBV14; cdr3_aa: CASSLTGYTGELFF; cdr3_nt: TGTGCCAGCAGCCTTACAGGGTACACCGGGGAGCTGTTTTTT
d_call: TRBD1; j_call: TRBJ1-6; clone_size: NA; v_call: TRBV18; cdr3_aa: CASSPAPGTGLNNSPLHF; cdr3_nt: TGTGCCAGCTCACCAGCGCCGGGGACAGGACTGAATAATTCACCCCTCCACTTT
d_call: NA; j_call: TRBJ1-6; clone_size: NA; v_call: TRBV25-1; cdr3_aa: CASSELSSYNSPLHF; cdr3_nt: TGTGCCAGCAGTGAGTTGAGCTCCTATAATTCACCCCTCCACTTT
d_call: TRBD2; j_call: TRBJ2-3; clone_size: NA; v_call: TRBV10-3; cdr3_aa: CAISESPSGTHSQVTDTQYF; cdr3_nt: TGTGCCATCAGTGAGTCGCCTAGCGGGACTCATTCTCAGGTCACAGATACGCAGTATTTT
d_call: TRBD1; j_call: TRBJ2-7; clone_size: NA; v_call: TRBV6-1; cdr3_aa: CASSGTGIFYYEQYF; cdr3_nt: TGTGCCAGCAGCGGGACAGGGATATTCTACTACGAGCAGTACTTC
d_call: TRBD1; j_call: TRBJ2-2; clone_size: NA; v_call: TRBV2; cdr3_aa: CASRETGVNTGELFF; cdr3_nt: TGTGCCAGCAGGGAGACAGGGGTAAACACCGGGGAGCTGTTTTTT
d_call: TRBD1; j_call: TRBJ2-1; clone_size: NA; v_call: TRBV5-1; cdr3_aa: CASSWTGTGVDEQFF; cdr3_nt: TGCGCCAGCAGCTGGACCGGGACAGGGGTCGATGAGCAGTTCTTC
d_call: TRBD2; j_call: TRBJ2-1; clone_size: NA; v_call: TRBV5-4; cdr3_aa: CASSQGSLAGGTFDEQFF; cdr3_nt: TGCGCCAGCAGCCAAGGTTCACTAGCGGGTGGGACATTCGATGAGCAGTTCTTC
d_call: NA; j_call: TRBJ1-6; clone_size: NA; v_call: TRBV10-3; cdr3_aa: CAIRAEGHSNSPLHF; cdr3_nt: TGTGCCATCAGAGCTGAGGGACACTCTAATTCACCCCTCCACTTT
d_call: NA; j_call: TRBJ2-4; clone_size: NA; v_call: TRBV29-1; cdr3_aa: CSVVAGEIAKNIQYF; cdr3_nt: TGCAGCGTTGTTGCCGGGGAGATAGCCAAAAACATTCAGTACTTC
d_call: NA; j_call: TRBJ2-1; clone_size: NA; v_call: TRBV6-1; cdr3_aa: CASRSRLGSYNEQFF; cdr3_nt: TGTGCCAGCAGATCCAGACTAGGGTCCTACAATGAGCAGTTCTTC
d_call: NA; j_call: TRBJ1-1; clone_size: NA; v_call: TRBV30; cdr3_aa: CAWSPPPGSTEAFF; cdr3_nt: TGTGCCTGGAGTCCTCCGCCAGGCTCCACTGAAGCTTTCTTT
d_call: NA; j_call: TRBJ2-7; clone_size: NA; v_call: TRBV14; cdr3_aa: CASSQLDRLYEQYF; cdr3_nt: TGTGCCAGCAGCCAGCTAGACAGACTCTACGAGCAGTACTTC
d_call: NA; j_call: TRBJ1-3; clone_size: NA; v_call: TRBV15; cdr3_aa: CATSRDFPGQGNTIYF; cdr3_nt: TGTGCCACCAGCAGAGATTTCCCAGGGCAGGGAAACACCATATATTTT
d_call: TRBD1; j_call: TRBJ2-7; clone_size: NA; v_call: TRBV9; cdr3_aa: CASSARDRGSYEQYF; cdr3_nt: TGTGCCAGCAGCGCCCGGGACAGGGGCTCCTACGAGCAGTACTTC
d_call: NA; j_call: TRBJ2-7; clone_size: few; v_call: TRBV5-5; cdr3_aa: CASSLDPYSYEQYF; cdr3_nt: TGTGCCAGCAGCTTGGATCCGTACTCCTACGAGCAGTACTTC
d_call: TRBD1; j_call: TRBJ1-1; clone_size: once; v_call: TRBV27; cdr3_aa: CASSFLDRDPMNTEAFF; cdr3_nt: TGTGCCAGCAGTTTTCTGGACAGGGACCCCATGAACACTGAAGCTTTCTTT
d_call: NA; j_call: TRBJ2-5; clone_size: NA; v_call: TRBV7-9; cdr3_aa: CSSSQTGTQYF; cdr3_nt: TGTTCCAGCAGCCAAACCGGGACCCAGTACTTC
d_call: NA; j_call: TRBJ1-5; clone_size: once; v_call: TRBV19; cdr3_aa: CASTRIPLSGTTSNQPQHF; cdr3_nt: TGTGCCAGTACTCGTATCCCCCTCTCCGGGACAACGAGCAATCAGCCCCAGCATTTT
d_call: NA; j_call: TRBJ1-4; clone_size: few; v_call: TRBV18; cdr3_aa: CASSPPNTEKLFF; cdr3_nt: TGTGCCAGCTCACCACCGAACACTGAAAAACTGTTTTTT
d_call: TRBD1; j_call: TRBJ2-7; clone_size: NA; v_call: TRBV5-1; cdr3_aa: CASSSQPGTGFYEQYF; cdr3_nt: TGCGCCAGCAGCTCGCAACCCGGGACAGGGTTCTACGAGCAGTACTTC
d_call: NA; j_call: TRBJ1-4; clone_size: NA; v_call: TRBV10-3; cdr3_aa: CAISEGQGFEKLFF; cdr3_nt: TGTGCCATCAGTGAAGGTCAGGGTTTTGAAAAACTGTTTTTT
d_call: NA; j_call: TRBJ2-5; clone_size: NA; v_call: TRBV25-1; cdr3_aa: CASRPDFLETQYF; cdr3_nt: TGTGCCAGCAGACCCGACTTCCTAGAGACCCAGTACTTC
d_call: TRBD1; j_call: TRBJ1-2; clone_size: once; v_call: TRBV19; cdr3_aa: CASSSPGTGFYGYTF; cdr3_nt: TGTGCCAGTAGTAGCCCCGGGACAGGATTCTATGGCTACACCTTC
d_call: NA; j_call: TRBJ2-2; clone_size: NA; v_call: TRBV12-5; cdr3_aa: CASGLGDFGTGELFF; cdr3_nt: TGTGCTAGTGGTCTCGGGGACTTCGGCACCGGGGAGCTGTTTTTT
d_call: NA; j_call: TRBJ1-2; clone_size: NA; v_call: TRBV5-4; cdr3_aa: CASSLLGGPTF; cdr3_nt: TGTGCCAGCAGCCTTTTGGGGGGGCCCACCTTC
d_call: NA; j_call: TRBJ1-4; clone_size: few; v_call: TRBV10-3; cdr3_aa: CAISEPRNEKLFF; cdr3_nt: TGTGCCATCAGTGAGCCCAGAAATGAAAAACTGTTTTTT
d_call: NA; j_call: TRBJ2-4; clone_size: NA; v_call: TRBV4-1; cdr3_aa: CASSGQLGAKNIQYF; cdr3_nt: TGCGCCAGCAGCGGGCAGTTAGGAGCCAAAAACATTCAGTACTTC
d_call: NA; j_call: TRBJ1-1; clone_size: once; v_call: TRBV19; cdr3_aa: CASIGLGHPNTEAFF; cdr3_nt: TGTGCCAGTATCGGTCTAGGACATCCGAACACTGAAGCTTTCTTT
d_call: TRBD1; j_call: TRBJ2-3; clone_size: NA; v_call: TRBV5-4; cdr3_aa: CASGNRGPTSTQYF; cdr3_nt: TGTGCCAGCGGCAACAGGGGTCCAACCTCAACGCAGTATTTT
d_call: TRBD1; j_call: TRBJ2-1; clone_size: NA; v_call: TRBV5-1; cdr3_aa: CASSIGTGLYNEQFF; cdr3_nt: TGCGCCAGCAGTATTGGGACAGGATTGTACAATGAGCAGTTCTTC
d_call: NA; j_call: TRBJ1-2; clone_size: NA; v_call: TRBV9; cdr3_aa: CASSVAGAYGYTF; cdr3_nt: TGTGCCAGCAGCGTAGCTGGGGCCTATGGCTACACCTTC
d_call: NA; j_call: TRBJ2-7; clone_size: NA; v_call: TRBV4-2; cdr3_aa: CASSQDNSGELQNEQYF; cdr3_nt: TGTGCCAGCAGCCAAGATAACTCGGGGGAACTCCAGAACGAGCAGTACTTC
d_call: TRBD2; j_call: TRBJ2-7; clone_size: NA; v_call: TRBV4-2; cdr3_aa: CASSQDDGAGAYEQYF; cdr3_nt: TGTGCCAGCAGCCAAGATGACGGTGCGGGGGCCTACGAGCAGTACTTC
d_call: TRBD1; j_call: TRBJ2-7; clone_size: NA; v_call: TRBV30; cdr3_aa: CAWTRTGFLYEQYF; cdr3_nt: TGTGCCTGGACCAGGACAGGGTTTCTCTACGAGCAGTACTTC
d_call: NA; j_call: TRBJ2-7; clone_size: once; v_call: TRBV2; cdr3_aa: CASSEQGTTYEQYF; cdr3_nt: TGTGCCAGCAGTGAGCAGGGGACAACCTACGAGCAGTACTTC
d_call: NA; j_call: TRBJ1-5; clone_size: NA; v_call: TRBV21-1; cdr3_aa: CASSIGSGYGNQPQHF; cdr3_nt: TGTGCCAGCAGCATCGGCTCAGGGTACGGCAATCAGCCCCAGCATTTT
d_call: NA; j_call: TRBJ2-3; clone_size: NA; v_call: TRBV6-1; cdr3_aa: CASTFQGRADTQYF; cdr3_nt: TGTGCCAGCACTTTCCAGGGTAGGGCAGATACGCAGTATTTT
d_call: TRBD1; j_call: TRBJ1-2; clone_size: NA; v_call: TRBV28; cdr3_aa: CASRRDRGPNYGYTF; cdr3_nt: TGTGCCAGCAGGCGGGACAGGGGGCCTAACTATGGCTACACCTTC
d_call: TRBD1; j_call: TRBJ2-2; clone_size: NA; v_call: TRBV7-9; cdr3_aa: CASSSGQAGELFF; cdr3_nt: TGTGCCAGCAGCTCAGGACAGGCCGGGGAGCTGTTTTTT
d_call: NA; j_call: TRBJ1-1; clone_size: NA; v_call: TRBV6-6; cdr3_aa: CASRLGGPGVNTEAFF; cdr3_nt: TGTGCCAGCAGGCTGGGGGGGCCAGGGGTGAACACTGAAGCTTTCTTT
d_call: TRBD2; j_call: TRBJ2-4; clone_size: NA; v_call: TRBV30; cdr3_aa: CATPASGGKGSKNIQYF; cdr3_nt: TGTGCGACCCCGGCTAGCGGGGGTAAGGGGTCCAAAAACATTCAGTACTTC
d_call: NA; j_call: TRBJ1-1; clone_size: NA; v_call: TRBV18; cdr3_aa: CASSPGKPVNTEAFF; cdr3_nt: TGTGCCAGCTCACCCGGGAAACCTGTGAACACTGAAGCTTTCTTT
d_call: TRBD1; j_call: TRBJ1-3; clone_size: NA; v_call: TRBV27; cdr3_aa: CASSFAGTGVNTIYF; cdr3_nt: TGTGCCAGCAGTTTCGCCGGGACAGGGGTAAACACCATATATTTT
d_call: TRBD1; j_call: TRBJ1-1; clone_size: NA; v_call: TRBV11-3; cdr3_aa: CASRAFQGGEAFF; cdr3_nt: TGTGCCAGCAGGGCCTTCCAAGGGGGCGAGGCTTTCTTT
d_call: TRBD1; j_call: TRBJ1-1; clone_size: NA; v_call: TRBV9; cdr3_aa: CASSGGTGERAFF; cdr3_nt: TGTGCCAGCAGCGGCGGGACAGGTGAAAGGGCTTTCTTT